This record concerns one T cell receptor beta chain sequence. Clones were read by immunoSEQ multiplex PCR, and TCRdb kept only the in-frame ones, dropping some. The table records about 75,000 clones, roughly 90% of them present only once. The sample originates from a study of OX40 agonist ivuxolimab in advanced cancers. Germline V CDR1 and CDR2: MDHEN, SYDVKM. The CDR3 is 12 residues long. V was clipped by 5 bases and J by 5 bases, with 7 bases between them. The origin of this receptor is an adult with an advanced solid tumor such as melanoma, head and neck, liver or kidney cancer. Sequenced material: CD4+ or CD8+ T cells sorted from blood, taken in a trial of the OX40 agonist ivuxolimab. The J gene is TRBJ2-4, the V gene TRBV28; D is uncertain. The CDR3 DNA sequence: TGTGCCAGCAGTCCCGCGGAAAACATTCAGTACTTC. It yields the protein CASSPAENIQYF.